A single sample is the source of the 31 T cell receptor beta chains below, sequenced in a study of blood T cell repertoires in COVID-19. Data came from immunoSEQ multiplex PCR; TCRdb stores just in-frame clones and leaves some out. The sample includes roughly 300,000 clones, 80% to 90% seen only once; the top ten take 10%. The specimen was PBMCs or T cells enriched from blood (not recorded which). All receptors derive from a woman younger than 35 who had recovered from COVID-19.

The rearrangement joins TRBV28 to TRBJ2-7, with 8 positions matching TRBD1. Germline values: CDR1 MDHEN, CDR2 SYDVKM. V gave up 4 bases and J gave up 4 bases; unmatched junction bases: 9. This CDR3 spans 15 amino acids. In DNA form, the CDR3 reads TGTGCCAGCAGTTACGTCGGGCAGGGGGCTTACGAGCAGTACTTC. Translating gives CASSYVGQGAYEQYF.

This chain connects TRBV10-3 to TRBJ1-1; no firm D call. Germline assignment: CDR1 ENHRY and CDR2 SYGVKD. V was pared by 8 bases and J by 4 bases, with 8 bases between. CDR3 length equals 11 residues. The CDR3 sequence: CAILRGTEAFF. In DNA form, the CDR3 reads TGTGCCATCCTCCGGGGCACTGAAGCTTTCTTT.

The CDR3 sequence: CASRGVGEAFF. The CDR3, as DNA: TGTGCCAGCAGAGGGGTGGGAGAAGCTTTCTTT. The chain has TRBV28 and TRBJ1-1, with D possibly matching TRBD1 (5 bases). The length of the CDR3 is 11 residues. Trimming stripped 6 bases from V and 8 bases from J, with 10 bases between. CDR1 and CDR2 from the germline V gene are MDHEN and SYDVKM.

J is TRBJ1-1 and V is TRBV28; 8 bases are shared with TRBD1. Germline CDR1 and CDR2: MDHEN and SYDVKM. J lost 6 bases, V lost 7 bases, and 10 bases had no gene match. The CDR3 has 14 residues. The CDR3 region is CASNPTGGKAEAFF. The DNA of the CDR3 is TGTGCCAGCAATCCAACAGGGGGGAAGGCTGAAGCTTTCTTT.

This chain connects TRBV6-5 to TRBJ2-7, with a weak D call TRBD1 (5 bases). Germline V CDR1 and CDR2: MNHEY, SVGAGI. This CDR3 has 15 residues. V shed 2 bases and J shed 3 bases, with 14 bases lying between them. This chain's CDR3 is CASSYDSSMGYEQYF. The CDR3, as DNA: TGTGCCAGCAGTTACGACAGCTCAATGGGCTACGAGCAGTACTTC.

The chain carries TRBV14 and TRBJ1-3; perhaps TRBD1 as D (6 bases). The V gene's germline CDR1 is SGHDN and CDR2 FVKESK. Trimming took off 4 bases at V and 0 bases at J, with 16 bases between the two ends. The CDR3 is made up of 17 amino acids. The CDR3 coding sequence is TGTGCCAGCAGCCCCACCCACGGACAGAGCTCTGGAAACACCATATATTTT. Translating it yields CASSPTHGQSSGNTIYF.

The CDR3 nucleotides are TGCAGTGCAAGTAAGCCACTAGCGGGCTCCTACGAGCAGTACTTC. It specifies CSASKPLAGSYEQYF. The chain links TRBV20-1 to TRBJ2-7; 9 nucleotides agree with TRBD2. The CDR3 runs to 15 residues. Looked up from germline, CDR1 is DFQATT and CDR2 is SNEGSKA (reference sequence). The ends lost 6 bases at V and 0 bases at J; junction bases unmatched: 9.

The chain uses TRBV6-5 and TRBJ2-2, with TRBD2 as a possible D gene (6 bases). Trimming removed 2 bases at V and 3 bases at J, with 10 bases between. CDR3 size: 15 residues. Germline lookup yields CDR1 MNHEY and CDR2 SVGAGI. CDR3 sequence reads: CASSYNGGDTGELFF. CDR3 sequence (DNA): TGTGCCAGCAGTTACAACGGGGGAGACACCGGGGAGCTGTTTTTT.

The CDR3: CASRISGQGNNEQFF. CDR3 nucleotides: TGTGCCAGCAGAATATCGGGACAGGGTAACAATGAGCAGTTCTTC. The chain uses TRBV6-6 and TRBJ2-1, with TRBD1 matching 9 bases. The germline gives CDR1 MNHNY, CDR2 SVGAGI (reference sequence). CDR3 length: 15 amino acids. V lost 6 bases and J lost 5; bases outside the gene matches: 8.

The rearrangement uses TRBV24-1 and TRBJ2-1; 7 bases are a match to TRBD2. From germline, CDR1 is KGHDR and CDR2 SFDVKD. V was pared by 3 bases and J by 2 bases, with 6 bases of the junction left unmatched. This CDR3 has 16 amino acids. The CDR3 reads CATSDNSGPTYNEQFF. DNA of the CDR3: TGTGCCACCAGTGATAATAGCGGGCCAACCTACAATGAGCAGTTCTTC.

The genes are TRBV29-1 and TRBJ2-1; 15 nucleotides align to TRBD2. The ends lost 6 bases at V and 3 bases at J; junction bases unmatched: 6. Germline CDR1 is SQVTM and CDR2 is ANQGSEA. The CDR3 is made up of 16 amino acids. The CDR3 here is CSVKGLAGGVYNEQFF. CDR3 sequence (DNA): TGCAGCGTCAAAGGACTAGCGGGAGGGGTCTACAATGAGCAGTTCTTC.

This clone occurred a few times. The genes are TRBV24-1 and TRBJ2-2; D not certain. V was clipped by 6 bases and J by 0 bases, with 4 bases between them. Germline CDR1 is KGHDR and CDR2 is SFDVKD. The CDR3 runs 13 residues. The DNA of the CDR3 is TGTGCCACCAGTTCTTCGAACACCGGGGAGCTGTTTTTT. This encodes CATSSSNTGELFF.

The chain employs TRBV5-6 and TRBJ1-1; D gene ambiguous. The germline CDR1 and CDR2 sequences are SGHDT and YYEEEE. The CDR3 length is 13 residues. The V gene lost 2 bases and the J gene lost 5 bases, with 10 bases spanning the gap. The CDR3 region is CASSFGRETEAFF. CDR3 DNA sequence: TGTGCCAGCAGCTTCGGGAGGGAGACTGAAGCTTTCTTT.

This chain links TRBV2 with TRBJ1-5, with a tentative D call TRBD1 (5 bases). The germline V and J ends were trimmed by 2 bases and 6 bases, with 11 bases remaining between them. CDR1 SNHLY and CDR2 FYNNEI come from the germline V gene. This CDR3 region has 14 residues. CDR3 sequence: CASSERGEIQPQHF. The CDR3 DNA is TGTGCCAGCAGTGAACGGGGGGAAATTCAGCCCCAGCATTTT.

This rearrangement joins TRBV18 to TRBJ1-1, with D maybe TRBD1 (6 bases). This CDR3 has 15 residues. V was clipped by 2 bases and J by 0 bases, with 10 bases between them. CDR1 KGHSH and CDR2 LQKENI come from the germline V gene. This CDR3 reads CASSPADRLNTEAFF. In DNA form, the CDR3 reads TGTGCCAGCTCACCAGCCGACAGGCTGAACACTGAAGCTTTCTTT.

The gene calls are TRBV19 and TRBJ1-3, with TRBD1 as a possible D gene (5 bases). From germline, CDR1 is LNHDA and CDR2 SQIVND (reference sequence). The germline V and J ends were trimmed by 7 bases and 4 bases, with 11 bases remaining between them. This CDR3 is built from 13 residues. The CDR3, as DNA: TGTGCCAGTATCCAGGGCTCCGGAAACACCATATATTTT. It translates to CASIQGSGNTIYF.

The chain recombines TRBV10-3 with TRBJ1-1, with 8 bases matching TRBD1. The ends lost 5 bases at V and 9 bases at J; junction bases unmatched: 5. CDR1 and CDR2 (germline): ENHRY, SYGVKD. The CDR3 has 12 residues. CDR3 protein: CAISSGQGQAFF. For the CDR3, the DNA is TGTGCCATCAGTTCAGGACAGGGCCAAGCTTTCTTT.

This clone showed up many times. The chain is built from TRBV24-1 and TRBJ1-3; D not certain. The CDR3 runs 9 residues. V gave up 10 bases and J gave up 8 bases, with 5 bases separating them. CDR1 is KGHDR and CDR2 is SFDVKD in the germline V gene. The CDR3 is CATQYTIYF. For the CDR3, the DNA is TGTGCCACACAATACACCATATATTTT.

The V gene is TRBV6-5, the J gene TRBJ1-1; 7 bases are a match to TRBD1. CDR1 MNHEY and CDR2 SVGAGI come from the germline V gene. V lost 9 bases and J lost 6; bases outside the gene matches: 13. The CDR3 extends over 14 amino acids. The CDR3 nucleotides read TGTGCCAGTGTTATTCCGGGACAGCTGGCTGAAGCTTTCTTT. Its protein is CASVIPGQLAEAFF.

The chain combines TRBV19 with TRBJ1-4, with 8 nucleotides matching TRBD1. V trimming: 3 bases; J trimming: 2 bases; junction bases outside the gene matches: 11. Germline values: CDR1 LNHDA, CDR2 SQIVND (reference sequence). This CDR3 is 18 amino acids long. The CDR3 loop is CASSIAAAGGLTNEKLFF. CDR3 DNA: TGTGCCAGTAGTATTGCTGCGGCAGGGGGCTTGACTAATGAAAAACTGTTTTTT.

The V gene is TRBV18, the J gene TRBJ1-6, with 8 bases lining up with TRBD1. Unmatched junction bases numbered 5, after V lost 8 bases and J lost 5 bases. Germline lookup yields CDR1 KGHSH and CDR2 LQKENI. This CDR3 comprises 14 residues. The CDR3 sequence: CASRADRDNSPLHF. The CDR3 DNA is TGTGCCAGCCGCGCGGACAGGGATAATTCACCCCTCCACTTT. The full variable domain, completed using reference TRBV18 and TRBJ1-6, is NAGVMQNPRHLVRRRGQEARLRCSPMKGHSHVYWYRQLPEEGLKFMVYLQKENIIDESGMPKERFSAEFPKEGPSILRIQQVVRGDSAAYFCASRADRDNSPLHFGNGTRLTVT.

CDR3 loop: CAISEQGATFQPQHF. The CDR3 bases are TGTGCCATCAGTGAACAGGGGGCTACCTTTCAGCCCCAGCATTTT. V usage is TRBV10-3 and J usage is TRBJ1-5; 9 bases agree with TRBD1. Losses at the gene ends were 3 bases for V and 6 bases for J; bases not matched to a gene: 6. The CDR3 contains 15 residues. Germline values: CDR1 ENHRY, CDR2 SYGVKD.

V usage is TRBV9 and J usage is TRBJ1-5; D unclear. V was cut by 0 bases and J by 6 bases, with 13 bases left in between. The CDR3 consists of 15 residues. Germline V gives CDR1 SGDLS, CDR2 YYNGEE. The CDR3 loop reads CASSVAAAAGQPQHF. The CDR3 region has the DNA TGTGCCAGCAGCGTAGCTGCGGCAGCCGGTCAGCCCCAGCATTTT.

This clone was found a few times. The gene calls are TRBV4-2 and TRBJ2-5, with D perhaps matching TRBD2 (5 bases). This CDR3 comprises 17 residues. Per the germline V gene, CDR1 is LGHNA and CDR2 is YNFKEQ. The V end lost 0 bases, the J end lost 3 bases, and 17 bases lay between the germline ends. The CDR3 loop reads CASSQEGVGLAEETQYF. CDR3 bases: TGTGCCAGCAGCCAAGAGGGTGTTGGACTGGCTGAAGAGACCCAGTACTTC.

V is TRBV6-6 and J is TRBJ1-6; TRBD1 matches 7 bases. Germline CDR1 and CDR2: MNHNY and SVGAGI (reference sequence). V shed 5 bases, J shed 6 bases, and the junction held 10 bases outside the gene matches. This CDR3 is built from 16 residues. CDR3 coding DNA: TGTGCCAGCAGTGGGACAGTCGTTCAAATTAATTCACCCCTCCACTTT. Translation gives CASSGTVVQINSPLHF.

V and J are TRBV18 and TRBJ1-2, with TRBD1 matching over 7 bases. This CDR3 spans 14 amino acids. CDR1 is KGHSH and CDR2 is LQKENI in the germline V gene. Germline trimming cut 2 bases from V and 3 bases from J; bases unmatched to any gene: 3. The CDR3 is CASSPNDRDYGYTF. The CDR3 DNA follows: TGTGCCAGCTCACCAAACGACAGGGACTATGGCTACACCTTC. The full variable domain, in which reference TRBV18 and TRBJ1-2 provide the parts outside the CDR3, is NAGVMQNPRHLVRRRGQEARLRCSPMKGHSHVYWYRQLPEEGLKFMVYLQKENIIDESGMPKERFSAEFPKEGPSILRIQQVVRGDSAAYFCASSPNDRDYGYTFGSGTRLTVV.

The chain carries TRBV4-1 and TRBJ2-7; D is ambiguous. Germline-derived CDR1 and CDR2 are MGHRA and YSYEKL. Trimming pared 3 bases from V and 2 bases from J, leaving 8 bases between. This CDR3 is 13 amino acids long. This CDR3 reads CASSQGSTYEQYF. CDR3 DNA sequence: TGCGCCAGCAGCCAGGGCTCAACCTACGAGCAGTACTTC.

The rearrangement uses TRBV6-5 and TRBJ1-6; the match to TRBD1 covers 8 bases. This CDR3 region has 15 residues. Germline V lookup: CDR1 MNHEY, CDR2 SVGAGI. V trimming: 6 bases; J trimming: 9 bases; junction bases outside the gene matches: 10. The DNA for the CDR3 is TGTGCCAGCAGGTTGGACAGGGTAGAGTCTTCACCCCTCCACTTT. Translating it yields CASRLDRVESSPLHF.

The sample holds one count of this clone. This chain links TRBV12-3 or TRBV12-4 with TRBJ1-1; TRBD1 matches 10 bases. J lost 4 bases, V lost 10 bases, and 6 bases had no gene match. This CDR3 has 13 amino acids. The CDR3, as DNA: TGTGCCACTAATGGACAGGGGGGCACTGAAGCTTTCTTT. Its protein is CATNGQGGTEAFF.

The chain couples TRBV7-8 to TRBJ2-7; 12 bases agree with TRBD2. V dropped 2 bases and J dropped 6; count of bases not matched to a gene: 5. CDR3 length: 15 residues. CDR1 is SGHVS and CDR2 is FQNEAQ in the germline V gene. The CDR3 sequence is CASSLRLAGEVEQYF. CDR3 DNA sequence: TGTGCCAGCAGCTTAAGACTAGCGGGAGAGGTCGAGCAGTACTTC.

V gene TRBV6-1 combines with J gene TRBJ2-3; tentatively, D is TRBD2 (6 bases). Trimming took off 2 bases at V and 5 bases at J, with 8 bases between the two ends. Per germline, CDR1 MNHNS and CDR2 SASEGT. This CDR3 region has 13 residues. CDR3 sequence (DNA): TGTGCCAGCAGTGAACTGGGACTAGATACGCAGTATTTT. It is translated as CASSELGLDTQYF.